A selection of T cell receptor beta chains follows, all from one sample in a study of OX40 agonist ivuxolimab in advanced cancers. Data came from immunoSEQ multiplex PCR; TCRdb stores just in-frame clones and leaves some out. This sample yields about 86,000 clones, of which roughly 89% are seen a single time; approximately 1.5% belongs to the top ten. The input for sequencing was CD4+ or CD8+ T cells sorted from blood, taken in a trial of the OX40 agonist ivuxolimab. The receptors come from an adult with an advanced solid tumor such as melanoma, head and neck, liver or kidney cancer. CDR3s include the opening cysteine and the closing phenylalanine or tryptophan. D genes are given only for firm matches. Some rows have no size entry. The others give once, few or many, or a class for an expanded clone.

-	TRBJ1-1	-	TRBV7-2	CASSLEEGAEAFF	TGTGCCAGCAGCTTAGAGGAGGGGGCTGAAGCTTTCTTT
-	TRBJ2-3	-	TRBV6-6	CASSTGTDTQYF	TGTGCCAGCAGCACCGGCACAGATACGCAGTATTTT
-	TRBJ2-1	-	TRBV5-1	CASSEINSYNEQFF	TGCGCCAGCAGCGAGATCAACTCCTACAATGAGCAGTTCTTC
-	TRBJ2-7	-	TRBV18	CASSLTRDPYEQYF	TGTGCCAGCTCGCTTACCAGGGACCCCTACGAGCAGTACTTC
-	TRBJ2-2	TRBD1	TRBV7-8	CASSSLNRGGELFF	TGTGCCAGCAGCTCACTAAACAGGGGCGGGGAGCTGTTTTTT
-	TRBJ2-3	-	TRBV5-4	CASSGRGADTQYF	TGTGCCAGCAGCGGTAGAGGTGCAGATACGCAGTATTTT
-	TRBJ2-7	TRBD1	TRBV5-8	CASSLRDRGTEQYF	TGTGCCAGCAGCCTACGGGACAGGGGCACCGAGCAGTACTTC
-	TRBJ1-6	TRBD1	TRBV7-2	CASSPDRVDNSPLHF	TGTGCCAGCAGCCCAGACAGGGTGGATAATTCACCCCTCCACTTT
-	TRBJ2-3	TRBD2	TRBV18	CASSPEGRGTDTQYF	TGTGCCAGCTCACCCGAGGGGAGGGGCACAGATACGCAGTATTTT
-	TRBJ1-2	TRBD1	TRBV6-1	CASSEALGQGDGYTF	TGTGCCAGCAGTGAAGCGCTGGGGCAGGGGGATGGCTACACCTTC
-	TRBJ1-4	-	TRBV7-3	CASARSINEKLFF	TGTGCCAGCGCGCGCAGCATCAATGAAAAACTGTTTTTT
-	TRBJ1-4	-	TRBV6-1	CASSDPRLSNEKLFF	TGTGCCAGCAGTGATCCCCGGTTATCTAATGAAAAACTGTTTTTT
-	TRBJ2-2	TRBD2	TRBV7-2	CASTLAGGLNTGELFF	TGTGCCAGCACCCTAGCGGGGGGGCTTAACACCGGGGAGCTGTTTTTT
-	TRBJ2-1	-	TRBV5-4	CASSLETSYRTGQFF	TGTGCCAGCAGTCTCGAGACTAGTTATCGGACTGGGCAGTTCTTC
-	TRBJ2-7	TRBD2	TRBV18	CASSPPGLATYAQYF	TGTGCCAGCTCACCCCCGGGACTAGCGACCTACGCGCAGTACTTC
-	TRBJ1-5	-	TRBV28	CASSLVSGNSNQPQHF	TGTGCCAGCAGTTTAGTATCAGGAAATAGCAATCAGCCCCAGCATTTT
-	TRBJ2-1	-	TRBV11-2	CASSSQFGEQFF	TGTGCCAGCAGCTCCCAATTCGGGGAGCAGTTCTTC
-	TRBJ1-1	TRBD1	TRBV11-3	CASSTRQGEAFF	TGTGCCAGCAGCACCCGACAGGGTGAAGCTTTCTTT
-	TRBJ2-1	-	TRBV18	CASSPSRGLYNEQFF	TGTGCCAGCTCACCGTCCCGTGGACTGTACAATGAGCAGTTCTTC
-	TRBJ2-1	TRBD2	TRBV18	CASSPVLAGVTYNEQFF	TGTGCCAGCTCACCAGTCCTAGCGGGGGTTACCTACAATGAGCAGTTCTTC
-	TRBJ2-7	TRBD2	TRBV9	CASSDGGWSDEQYF	TGTGCCAGCAGCGACGGGGGGTGGAGCGACGAGCAGTACTTC
-	TRBJ2-2	TRBD2	TRBV10-3	CATGLAGETGELFF	TGTGCCACTGGACTAGCGGGAGAGACCGGGGAGCTGTTTTTT
-	TRBJ2-3	TRBD1	TRBV6-1	CASRVGQSTDTQYF	TGTGCCAGCAGGGTGGGACAGAGCACAGATACGCAGTATTTT
once	TRBJ1-4	-	TRBV7-9	CASSLTVENEKLFF	TGTGCCAGCAGCTTAACGGTAGAAAATGAAAAACTGTTTTTT
-	TRBJ2-1	TRBD2	TRBV5-1	CASSRASGGYNEQFF	TGCGCCAGCAGCCGAGCTAGCGGGGGGTACAATGAGCAGTTCTTC
-	TRBJ2-2	TRBD1	TRBV28	CASSKLSGQGDTGELFF	TGTGCCAGCAGTAAATTATCAGGACAGGGAGACACCGGGGAGCTGTTTTTT
-	TRBJ1-5	-	TRBV19	CATREAGAFSNQPQHF	TGTGCCACCCGGGAGGCGGGGGCCTTTAGCAATCAGCCCCAGCATTTT
-	TRBJ2-3	-	TRBV19	CASSIAGQSTDTQYF	TGTGCCAGTAGTATAGCAGGACAGAGCACAGATACGCAGTATTTT
-	TRBJ1-1	-	TRBV10-3	CAISESIGDTEAFF	TGTGCCATCAGTGAGTCGATAGGGGACACTGAAGCTTTCTTT
-	TRBJ1-2	-	TRBV6-5	CASGLGPSNYGYTF	TGTGCCAGCGGCTTGGGGCCGTCTAACTATGGCTACACCTTC
-	TRBJ2-7	-	TRBV6-1	CASSQGTYEQYF	TGTGCCAGCAGTCAGGGCACCTACGAGCAGTACTTC
-	TRBJ2-2	TRBD1	TRBV5-5	CAVQGANTGELFF	TGTGCCGTCCAGGGGGCGAACACCGGGGAGCTGTTTTTT
-	TRBJ2-7	-	TRBV14	CASSQTLDSLYEQYF	TGTGCCAGCAGCCAAACTCTAGATTCTCTATACGAGCAGTACTTC
once	TRBJ1-1	TRBD1	TRBV9	CASSVGRGLTEAFF	TGTGCCAGCAGCGTAGGTAGGGGGCTGACTGAAGCTTTCTTT
-	TRBJ1-2	-	TRBV28	CASRGSSNYGYTF	TGTGCCAGCAGGGGCAGCAGTAACTATGGCTACACCTTC
-	TRBJ2-1	-	TRBV18	CASSPTGTSYNEQFF	TGTGCCAGCTCACCCACAGGGACGAGCTACAATGAGCAGTTCTTC